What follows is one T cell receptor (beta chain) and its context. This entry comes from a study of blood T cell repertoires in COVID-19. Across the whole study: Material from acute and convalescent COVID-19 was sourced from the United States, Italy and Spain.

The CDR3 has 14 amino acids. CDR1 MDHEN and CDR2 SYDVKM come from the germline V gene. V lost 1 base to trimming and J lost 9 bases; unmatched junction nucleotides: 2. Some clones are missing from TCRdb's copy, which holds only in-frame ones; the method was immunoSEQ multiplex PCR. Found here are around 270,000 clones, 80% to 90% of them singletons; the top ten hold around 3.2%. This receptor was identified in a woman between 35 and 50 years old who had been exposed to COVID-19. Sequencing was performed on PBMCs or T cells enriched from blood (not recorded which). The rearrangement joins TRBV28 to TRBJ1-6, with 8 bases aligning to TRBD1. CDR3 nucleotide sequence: TGTGCCAGCAGTTTATACAGGGGGAGTTCACCCCTCCACTTT. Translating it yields CASSLYRGSSPLHF.